A selection of T cell receptor beta chains follows, all from one sample in a study of T cell clones after liver transplantation. Data came from immunoSEQ multiplex PCR; TCRdb stores just in-frame clones and leaves some out. The data hold approximately 55,000 clones, with about 69% observed a single time. Sequences were derived from CD4+ T cells from blood, sampled around 54 months after liver transplant. Receptors originate from a human patient who received a liver transplant. Some T cells may be graft donor cells. Both conserved end residues are part of each CDR3. D genes are given only for firm matches. Expanded clones get a size class; other rows say once, few or many, or leave the size out.

V gene: TRBV6-5
clone size: few
D gene: TRBD1
J gene: TRBJ1-1
CDR3 protein: CASSSLTGWDTEAFF
CDR3 DNA: TGTGCCAGCAGTTCCCTGACAGGGTGGGACACTGAAGCTTTCTTT

V gene: TRBV5-1
clone size: few
D gene: TRBD2
J gene: TRBJ2-3
CDR3 protein: CASSSGSGGARDTQYF
CDR3 DNA: TGCGCCAGCAGCTCGGGGAGCGGGGGGGCGAGAGATACGCAGTATTTT

V gene: TRBV10-3
clone size: NA
D gene: NA
J gene: TRBJ1-3
CDR3 protein: CAISERGVYTIYF
CDR3 DNA: TGTGCCATCAGTGAGAGGGGGGTCTACACCATATATTTT

V gene: TRBV2
clone size: NA
D gene: NA
J gene: TRBJ2-3
CDR3 protein: CASTGLRADTQYF
CDR3 DNA: TGTGCCAGCACGGGCTTAAGGGCAGATACGCAGTATTTT

V gene: TRBV10-2
clone size: NA
D gene: NA
J gene: TRBJ1-1
CDR3 protein: CASSEQGGWAEAFF
CDR3 DNA: TGCGCCAGCAGTGAGCAAGGGGGGTGGGCTGAAGCTTTCTTT

V gene: TRBV6-6
clone size: few
D gene: NA
J gene: TRBJ2-3
CDR3 protein: CASSYSRGGDTQYF
CDR3 DNA: TGTGCCAGCAGTTACTCGAGGGGCGGGGATACGCAGTATTTT

V gene: TRBV29-1
clone size: NA
D gene: NA
J gene: TRBJ1-4
CDR3 protein: CSGWRGEKLFF
CDR3 DNA: TGCAGCGGATGGAGGGGTGAAAAACTGTTTTTT

V gene: TRBV27
clone size: NA
D gene: NA
J gene: TRBJ2-7
CDR3 protein: CASKLSGTHSSYEQYF
CDR3 DNA: TGTGCCAGCAAGCTCTCCGGGACGCACAGCTCCTACGAGCAGTACTTC

V gene: TRBV6-5
clone size: once
D gene: NA
J gene: TRBJ2-6
CDR3 protein: CASSPGQSGANVLTF
CDR3 DNA: TGTGCCAGCAGCCCAGGCCAATCTGGGGCCAACGTCCTGACTTTC

V gene: TRBV10-3
clone size: NA
D gene: NA
J gene: TRBJ1-6
CDR3 protein: CAIRPRGSSYNSPLHF
CDR3 DNA: TGTGCCATCAGACCTAGGGGGAGCTCCTATAATTCACCCCTCCACTTT

V gene: TRBV6-1
clone size: once
D gene: NA
J gene: TRBJ1-5
CDR3 protein: CASSGYRVGQPQHF
CDR3 DNA: TGTGCCAGCAGTGGATACAGGGTCGGTCAGCCCCAGCATTTT

V gene: TRBV7-9
clone size: NA
D gene: NA
J gene: TRBJ2-2
CDR3 protein: CASRDSGATGELFF
CDR3 DNA: TGTGCCAGCAGAGACTCGGGGGCCACCGGGGAGCTGTTTTTT

V gene: TRBV7-8
clone size: NA
D gene: TRBD1
J gene: TRBJ1-4
CDR3 protein: CASSLWDSQNEKLFF
CDR3 DNA: TGTGCCAGCAGCCTCTGGGACAGTCAAAATGAAAAACTGTTTTTT

V gene: TRBV10-3
clone size: NA
D gene: TRBD2
J gene: TRBJ2-3
CDR3 protein: CAIRTVAGGTDTQYF
CDR3 DNA: TGTGCCATCAGGACGGTAGCGGGGGGCACAGATACGCAGTATTTT

V gene: TRBV6-5
clone size: once
D gene: NA
J gene: TRBJ2-1
CDR3 protein: CASRSTGGGQFF
CDR3 DNA: TGTGCCAGCAGGTCCACGGGGGGCGGGCAGTTCTTC

V gene: TRBV7-2
clone size: NA
D gene: TRBD2
J gene: TRBJ2-7
CDR3 protein: CASSLIASGSQEQYF
CDR3 DNA: TGTGCCAGCAGCTTAATTGCTAGCGGCTCTCAAGAGCAGTACTTC

V gene: TRBV15
clone size: medium-sized
D gene: NA
J gene: TRBJ2-2
CDR3 protein: CATSRDRDLRELFF
CDR3 DNA: TGTGCCACCAGCAGAGACAGGGACCTCCGGGAGCTGTTTTTT

V gene: TRBV30
clone size: NA
D gene: TRBD1
J gene: TRBJ2-7
CDR3 protein: CAWSPLLRTGGQDEQYF
CDR3 DNA: TGTGCCTGGAGTCCACTTCTCCGGACAGGGGGCCAAGACGAGCAGTACTTC

V gene: TRBV19
clone size: few
D gene: TRBD1
J gene: TRBJ2-2
CDR3 protein: CASSIGQVNTGELFF
CDR3 DNA: TGTGCCAGTAGTATCGGACAGGTCAACACCGGGGAGCTGTTTTTT

V gene: TRBV7-9
clone size: NA
D gene: TRBD1
J gene: TRBJ1-2
CDR3 protein: CASSRDRVNGYTF
CDR3 DNA: TGTGCCAGCAGCCGGGACAGGGTTAATGGCTACACCTTC

V gene: TRBV9
clone size: NA
D gene: TRBD2
J gene: TRBJ2-1
CDR3 protein: CASSLGLAGGRANEQFF
CDR3 DNA: TGTGCCAGCAGCCTAGGACTAGCGGGGGGGCGGGCCAATGAGCAGTTCTTC

V gene: TRBV28
clone size: NA
D gene: NA
J gene: TRBJ2-7
CDR3 protein: CASNSGDKTYEQYF
CDR3 DNA: TGTGCCAGCAATAGTGGGGACAAGACCTACGAGCAGTACTTC

V gene: TRBV5-8
clone size: NA
D gene: TRBD1
J gene: TRBJ2-3
CDR3 protein: CASRYDRGTDTQYF
CDR3 DNA: TGTGCCAGCCGATACGACAGGGGCACAGATACGCAGTATTTT

V gene: TRBV6-1
clone size: NA
D gene: NA
J gene: TRBJ2-7
CDR3 protein: CASTRGDSRDEQYF
CDR3 DNA: TGTGCCAGCACGCGGGGGGACAGTAGGGACGAGCAGTACTTC

V gene: TRBV19
clone size: few
D gene: NA
J gene: TRBJ1-2
CDR3 protein: CASSIDTGLPYGYTF
CDR3 DNA: TGTGCCAGTAGTATAGATACGGGACTACCGTATGGCTACACCTTC

V gene: TRBV28
clone size: NA
D gene: NA
J gene: TRBJ1-1
CDR3 protein: CASSPVPGRSNTEAFF
CDR3 DNA: TGTGCCAGCAGCCCTGTGCCGGGGAGGAGTAACACTGAAGCTTTCTTT

V gene: TRBV29-1
clone size: few
D gene: TRBD2
J gene: TRBJ2-1
CDR3 protein: CSVVGGGTYNEQFF
CDR3 DNA: TGCAGCGTTGTCGGGGGGGGAACCTACAATGAGCAGTTCTTC

V gene: TRBV16
clone size: medium-sized
D gene: NA
J gene: TRBJ1-1
CDR3 protein: CASSTRTGAEAFF
CDR3 DNA: TGTGCCAGCAGCACCCGGACCGGGGCTGAAGCTTTCTTT

V gene: TRBV13
clone size: few
D gene: NA
J gene: TRBJ1-3
CDR3 protein: CASSPGRGNTIYF
CDR3 DNA: TGTGCCAGCAGCCCTGGACGGGGAAACACCATATATTTT

V gene: TRBV18
clone size: few
D gene: NA
J gene: TRBJ2-1
CDR3 protein: CASSLSQEGGEQFF
CDR3 DNA: TGTGCCAGCTCACTCTCGCAGGAGGGGGGTGAGCAGTTCTTC

V gene: TRBV6-5
clone size: NA
D gene: NA
J gene: TRBJ1-6
CDR3 protein: CASSWEGDNSPLHF
CDR3 DNA: TGTGCCAGCAGTTGGGAGGGAGATAATTCACCCCTCCACTTT

V gene: TRBV18
clone size: once
D gene: NA
J gene: TRBJ1-2
CDR3 protein: CASSPTDGLNYGYTF
CDR3 DNA: TGTGCCAGCTCACCAACCGACGGACTTAACTATGGCTACACCTTC

V gene: TRBV9
clone size: NA
D gene: TRBD1
J gene: TRBJ1-1
CDR3 protein: CASSAWTGSGTEAFF
CDR3 DNA: TGTGCCAGCAGCGCGTGGACAGGGTCGGGGACTGAAGCTTTCTTT

V gene: TRBV5-1
clone size: NA
D gene: TRBD1
J gene: TRBJ1-4
CDR3 protein: CASSAETGSGATNEKLFF
CDR3 DNA: TGCGCCAGCAGCGCCGAGACAGGGTCTGGGGCAACTAATGAAAAACTGTTTTTT

V gene: TRBV10-1
clone size: NA
D gene: NA
J gene: TRBJ2-7
CDR3 protein: CASSVRVHGEQYF
CDR3 DNA: TGCGCCAGCAGTGTGAGAGTCCACGGCGAGCAGTACTTC

V gene: TRBV5-1
clone size: few
D gene: NA
J gene: TRBJ2-3
CDR3 protein: CASSRQGSSADTQYF
CDR3 DNA: TGCGCCAGCAGCCGGCAGGGGTCCTCGGCAGATACGCAGTATTTT

V gene: TRBV11-3
clone size: NA
D gene: TRBD1
J gene: TRBJ2-1
CDR3 protein: CASSSSGGYNEQFF
CDR3 DNA: TGTGCCAGCAGCTCGTCAGGGGGCTACAATGAGCAGTTCTTC

V gene: TRBV23-1
clone size: NA
D gene: NA
J gene: TRBJ2-5
CDR3 protein: CASSPQCPEETQYF
CDR3 DNA: TGCGCCAGCAGTCCCCAGTGTCCCGAAGAGACCCAGTACTTC

V gene: TRBV28
clone size: NA
D gene: NA
J gene: TRBJ1-1
CDR3 protein: CASSLPGLNTEAFF
CDR3 DNA: TGTGCCAGCAGTCTTCCCGGCCTGAACACTGAAGCTTTCTTT

V gene: TRBV30
clone size: NA
D gene: TRBD1
J gene: TRBJ2-5
CDR3 protein: CAWSSTGVVETQYF
CDR3 DNA: TGTGCCTGGAGTTCAACAGGGGTGGTAGAGACCCAGTACTTC

V gene: TRBV5-6
clone size: NA
D gene: NA
J gene: TRBJ2-2
CDR3 protein: CASSLAGIFNTGELFF
CDR3 DNA: TGTGCCAGCAGCTTGGCCGGGATATTCAACACCGGGGAGCTGTTTTTT

V gene: TRBV11-3
clone size: NA
D gene: TRBD1
J gene: TRBJ2-2
CDR3 protein: CASSRRGQDPTGELFF
CDR3 DNA: TGTGCCAGCAGCCGGAGGGGACAGGACCCCACCGGGGAGCTGTTTTTT

V gene: TRBV6-1
clone size: NA
D gene: NA
J gene: TRBJ2-3
CDR3 protein: CASSPGSTDTQYF
CDR3 DNA: TGTGCCAGCAGTCCCGGGTCCACAGATACGCAGTATTTT

V gene: TRBV6-5
clone size: NA
D gene: NA
J gene: TRBJ1-2
CDR3 protein: CASSYVDGPNGYTF
CDR3 DNA: TGTGCCAGCAGTTACGTTGATGGCCCTAATGGCTACACCTTC

V gene: TRBV7-2
clone size: NA
D gene: NA
J gene: TRBJ1-5
CDR3 protein: CASSLGSGTNQPQHF
CDR3 DNA: TGTGCCAGCAGCTTAGGGTCGGGGACCAATCAGCCCCAGCATTTT

V gene: TRBV28
clone size: NA
D gene: TRBD1
J gene: TRBJ1-2
CDR3 protein: CASSPSDRGLGYTF
CDR3 DNA: TGTGCCAGCAGTCCCTCGGATAGGGGGCTCGGCTACACCTTC

V gene: TRBV6-5
clone size: NA
D gene: NA
J gene: TRBJ1-2
CDR3 protein: CASSYSTGVYGYTF
CDR3 DNA: TGTGCCAGCAGTTACTCGACTGGGGTCTATGGCTACACCTTC

V gene: TRBV30
clone size: NA
D gene: NA
J gene: TRBJ2-1
CDR3 protein: CACNRGDNEQFF
CDR3 DNA: TGTGCCTGCAACCGTGGGGACAATGAGCAGTTCTTC

V gene: TRBV6-6
clone size: NA
D gene: NA
J gene: TRBJ2-5
CDR3 protein: CASSLTIQETQYF
CDR3 DNA: TGTGCCAGCAGTTTGACAATCCAAGAGACCCAGTACTTC

V gene: TRBV5-4
clone size: NA
D gene: NA
J gene: TRBJ2-1
CDR3 protein: CASSLGGRLNEQFF
CDR3 DNA: TGTGCCAGCAGCCTTGGGGGGCGCCTCAATGAGCAGTTCTTC

V gene: TRBV27
clone size: few
D gene: NA
J gene: TRBJ1-4
CDR3 protein: CASSPSQLDFNEKLFF
CDR3 DNA: TGTGCCAGCAGTCCAAGCCAACTAGACTTTAATGAAAAACTGTTTTTT

V gene: TRBV29-1
clone size: NA
D gene: NA
J gene: TRBJ2-3
CDR3 protein: CSVALPVTGDTQYF
CDR3 DNA: TGCAGCGTTGCCCTCCCGGTTACTGGAGATACGCAGTATTTT

V gene: TRBV19
clone size: NA
D gene: TRBD1
J gene: TRBJ2-5
CDR3 protein: CASRAQGARETQYF
CDR3 DNA: TGTGCCAGTAGGGCACAGGGGGCAAGGGAGACCCAGTACTTC

V gene: TRBV19
clone size: few
D gene: NA
J gene: TRBJ1-4
CDR3 protein: CASSIPGTNEKLFF
CDR3 DNA: TGTGCCAGTAGTATCCCGGGGACTAATGAAAAACTGTTTTTT

V gene: TRBV6-5
clone size: NA
D gene: NA
J gene: TRBJ1-3
CDR3 protein: CASSLDKSSGNTIYF
CDR3 DNA: TGTGCCAGCAGTCTGGACAAGAGCTCTGGAAACACCATATATTTT

V gene: TRBV4-1
clone size: NA
D gene: TRBD1
J gene: TRBJ2-7
CDR3 protein: CASSQGPGGSYEQYF
CDR3 DNA: TGCGCCAGCAGCCAAGGTCCAGGGGGCAGCTACGAGCAGTACTTC